This T cell receptor beta chain was documented in a study of technical replicates of blood from several donors. The CDR3 consists of 14 residues. From germline, CDR1 is SGHNT and CDR2 YENEEA. With V trimmed by 6 bases and J by 8 bases, 10 bases remained unmatched. The table came from immunoSEQ multiplex PCR; TCRdb's copy has only in-frame clones and leaves some out. The top ten hold under 0.3% of the sample, which has approximately 93,000 clones, roughly 94% seen once. The genes are TRBV11-3 and TRBJ2-1; 7 bases are a match to TRBD2. Sequencing was performed on T cells isolated from PBMCs. This TCR was sampled from a human donor in good health. CDR3 DNA sequence: TGTGCCAGCAGTCCTCGGACTAGTCTCGATGAGCAGTTCTTC. It translates to CASSPRTSLDEQFF.